The 8 T cell receptor beta chains below come from one sample, sequenced in a study of T cell responses to AZD1222 COVID-19 vaccine. The repertoire was sequenced with immunoSEQ multiplex PCR; TCRdb's copy has only in-frame clones and lacks some. The repertoire holds roughly 150,000 clones, around 90% seen once, with approximately 3.8% in the top ten. The sample in question was peripheral blood, obtained 28 days after the second AZD1222 dose. These receptors were obtained from an adult who received the AZD1222 COVID-19 vaccine.

This clone is a singleton in its sample. CDR3 protein: CASSQYYRGITSEQYF. CDR3 nucleotides: TGCGCCAGCAGCCAATATTACAGGGGGATAACAAGCGAGCAGTACTTC. The chain combines TRBV4-1 with TRBJ2-7; the match to TRBD1 covers 8 bases. Germline V gene sequence: CDR1 MGHRA, CDR2 YSYEKL. The CDR3 spans 16 residues. V was clipped by 2 bases and J by 6 bases; unmatched bases: 12.

This clone was recorded once. Its ends do not fully match the called genes, so a read error is possible. The rearrangement joins TRBV25-1 to TRBJ2-7, with D unclear. The CDR3 runs to 13 residues. Germline CDR1 and CDR2: MGHDK and SYGVNS. CDR3 protein: CASSHHERTVAPF. The CDR3 DNA follows: TGTGCCAGCAGTCATCACGAAAGGACGGTGGCCCCCTTC.

The rearrangement joins TRBV6-1 to TRBJ1-2, with D hard to call. The V end was cut by 1 base, the J end by 7 bases, with 10 bases between. The CDR3 is 13 residues long. Germline-derived CDR1 and CDR2 are MNHNS and SASEGT. The CDR3 coding sequence is TGTGCCAGCAGTGAAGGACGGGTTAGTGGCTACACCTTC. This encodes CASSEGRVSGYTF.

The rearrangement joins TRBV5-1 to TRBJ2-1; D is undetermined. The CDR3 has 13 amino acids. Germline V gene data show CDR1 as SGHRS and CDR2 as YFSETQ. Trimming stripped 4 bases from V and 9 bases from J, with 14 bases between. CDR3 amino acids: CASSLLGEFEQFF. The CDR3 DNA follows: TGCGCCAGCAGCCTCCTCGGAGAGTTTGAGCAGTTCTTC. The full variable domain, in which reference TRBV5-1 and TRBJ2-1 provide the parts outside the CDR3, is KAGVTQTPRYLIKTRGQQVTLSCSPISGHRSVSWYQQTPGQGLQFLFEYFSETQRNKGNFPGRFSGRQFSNSRSEMNVSTLELGDSALYLCASSLLGEFEQFFGPGTRLTVL.

In its sample, this clone was seen once. The rearrangement links TRBV5-1 to TRBJ2-7; D is perhaps TRBD1 (6 bases). The CDR3 runs to 14 residues. Trimming shortened V by 3 bases and J by 2 bases, and 12 bases separated the two germline ends. CDR1 is SGHRS, CDR2 YFSETQ, per germline. CDR3 DNA: TGCGCCAGCAGCTCCCTCAGGGGCGCCTACGAGCAGTACTTC. This translates into CASSSLRGAYEQYF.

The chain uses TRBV7-8 and TRBJ2-7, with D perhaps matching TRBD2 (6 bases). Germline lookup yields CDR1 SGHVS and CDR2 FQNEAQ. V was pared by 1 base and J by 6 bases, with 10 bases between. The CDR3 contains 13 residues. CDR3 DNA sequence: TGTGCCAGCAGCTTAGAGGGGACTTCCGAGCAGTACTTC. As protein: CASSLEGTSEQYF. The entire variable domain, with the rest obtained from reference TRBV7-8 and TRBJ2-7, is as follows: GAGVSQSPRYKVAKRGQDVALRCDPISGHVSLFWYQQALGQGPEFLTYFQNEAQLDKSGLPSDRFFAERPEGSVSTLKIQRTQQEDSAVYLCASSLEGTSEQYFGPGTRLTVT.

The CDR3 reads CSVDLQGPGELFF. The CDR3, as DNA: TGCAGCGTTGACTTGCAGGGTCCCGGGGAGCTGTTTTTT. The chain employs TRBV29-1 and TRBJ2-2; D perhaps matches TRBD1 (5 bases). The CDR3 is 13 residues long. Trimming pared 3 bases from V and 6 bases from J, leaving 11 bases between. Germline CDR1 reads SQVTM; CDR2 reads ANQGSEA.

V usage is TRBV15 and J usage is TRBJ1-4, with D unresolved. Trimming shortened V by 1 base and J by 8 bases, and 8 bases separated the two germline ends. CDR3 length: 13 residues. CDR1 is LNHNV and CDR2 is YYDKDF in the germline V gene (reference sequence). CDR3 loop: CATSRGLREKLFF. As DNA, the CDR3 is TGTGCCACCAGCAGAGGTTTGAGGGAAAAACTGTTTTTT. Based on the CDR3 plus reference TRBV15 and TRBJ1-4, the full variable domain is DAMVIQNPRYQVTQFGKPVTLSCSQTLNHNVMYWYQQKSSQAPKLLFHYYDKDFNNEADTPDNFQSRRPNTSFCFLDIRSPGLGDTAMYLCATSRGLREKLFFGSGTQLSVL.